This is a list of T cell receptor beta chains from one sample in a study of PD-L1 blockade in urothelial cancer. Measured with immunoSEQ multiplex PCR; TCRdb has only the in-frame clones, and not every one. Of roughly 36,000 clones in the sample, 85% to 90% were seen once. Sequences were derived from PBMCs, sampled around atezolizumab (anti-PD-L1) treatment. These receptors were obtained from a man aged 55 to 70 with urothelial cancer. CDR3s include the opening cysteine and the closing phenylalanine or tryptophan. D genes are given only for firm matches. Size values are once, few and many counts, or a class for expanded clones, and some rows have none.

V: TRBV6-5; J: TRBJ1-2; size: NA; D: NA; CDR3: CASSGLSGAGYTF; DNA: TGTGCCAGCAGTGGACTATCCGGTGCCGGCTACACCTTC
V: TRBV5-4; J: TRBJ2-6; size: NA; D: TRBD1; CDR3: CASRGTGGASGANVLTF; DNA: TGTGCCAGCAGGGGGACAGGGGGCGCTTCTGGGGCCAACGTCCTGACTTTC
V: TRBV7-3; J: TRBJ2-3; size: once; D: TRBD2; CDR3: CASSFGSGGTDTQYF; DNA: TGTGCCAGCAGCTTCGGTAGCGGGGGCACAGATACGCAGTATTTT
V: TRBV2; J: TRBJ2-4; size: few; D: NA; CDR3: CASSPGMFGNIQYF; DNA: TGTGCCAGCAGCCCCGGGATGTTTGGAAACATTCAGTACTTC
V: TRBV9; J: TRBJ1-5; size: large; D: NA; CDR3: CASSVEGGYQPQHF; DNA: TGTGCCAGCAGCGTAGAGGGAGGGTATCAGCCCCAGCATTTT
V: TRBV19; J: TRBJ1-2; size: NA; D: NA; CDR3: CASSTGYGYTF; DNA: TGTGCCAGTAGTACAGGGTATGGCTACACCTTC
V: TRBV7-2; J: TRBJ2-5; size: once; D: NA; CDR3: CASSLAGASGGETQYF; DNA: TGTGCCAGCAGCTTAGCGGGGGCTAGCGGAGGAGAGACCCAGTACTTC
V: TRBV5-5; J: TRBJ1-6; size: NA; D: NA; CDR3: CASSPISGLNSPLHF; DNA: TGTGCCAGCAGCCCCATTTCGGGGTTGAATTCACCCCTCCACTTT
V: TRBV2; J: TRBJ1-6; size: NA; D: NA; CDR3: CASRGGSPLHF; DNA: TGTGCCAGCAGGGGAGGATCACCCCTCCACTTT
V: TRBV5-4; J: TRBJ2-1; size: NA; D: TRBD2; CDR3: CASSFEASGSHEQFF; DNA: TGTGCCAGCAGCTTCGAGGCTAGCGGGTCCCATGAGCAGTTCTTC
V: TRBV28; J: TRBJ2-1; size: NA; D: TRBD2; CDR3: CASTQLAEQFF; DNA: TGTGCCAGCACCCAACTAGCGGAGCAGTTCTTC
V: TRBV4-3; J: TRBJ2-5; size: NA; D: NA; CDR3: CASSRGRGSETQYF; DNA: TGCGCCAGCAGCCGGGGCCGGGGGTCGGAGACCCAGTACTTC
V: TRBV2; J: TRBJ2-5; size: NA; D: NA; CDR3: CASRQGGETQYF; DNA: TGTGCCAGCAGGCAGGGCGGAGAGACCCAGTACTTC
V: TRBV6-1; J: TRBJ2-7; size: NA; D: NA; CDR3: CASSDVQGYEQYF; DNA: TGTGCCAGCAGTGACGTCCAGGGCTACGAGCAGTACTTC
V: TRBV28; J: TRBJ1-2; size: NA; D: NA; CDR3: CASVVRPDFSNYGYTF; DNA: TGTGCCAGCGTCGTGCGGCCAGACTTTTCTAACTATGGCTACACCTTC
V: TRBV6-5; J: TRBJ2-7; size: NA; D: NA; CDR3: CASSPGFAYEQYF; DNA: TGTGCCAGCAGCCCCGGGTTCGCCTACGAGCAGTACTTC
V: TRBV4-3; J: TRBJ1-6; size: NA; D: NA; CDR3: CASSQLLQGYSPLHF; DNA: TGCGCCAGCAGCCAACTTTTGCAGGGATATTCACCCCTCCACTTT
V: TRBV6-5; J: TRBJ1-3; size: once; D: NA; CDR3: CASSYITGISGNTIYF; DNA: TGTGCCAGCAGTTACATTACGGGGATCTCTGGAAACACCATATATTTT
V: TRBV27; J: TRBJ2-7; size: NA; D: NA; CDR3: CASSLGPSVISYEQYF; DNA: TGTGCCAGCAGTTTAGGCCCCAGCGTTATTTCCTACGAGCAGTACTTC
V: TRBV7-9; J: TRBJ1-1; size: NA; D: NA; CDR3: CASSQDSLGNTEAFF; DNA: TGTGCCAGCAGCCAGGACAGCCTCGGGAACACTGAAGCTTTCTTT
V: TRBV7-8; J: TRBJ2-5; size: once; D: TRBD2; CDR3: CASSTRLAGVLEETQYF; DNA: TGTGCCAGCAGCACCCGACTAGCGGGGGTACTCGAAGAGACCCAGTACTTC
V: TRBV29-1; J: TRBJ2-5; size: NA; D: TRBD2; CDR3: CSVDLSSGETQYF; DNA: TGCAGCGTTGATCTCTCTAGCGGGGAGACCCAGTACTTC
V: TRBV28; J: TRBJ1-2; size: NA; D: NA; CDR3: CASSHDRRLNYGYTF; DNA: TGTGCCAGCAGTCACGACAGGAGACTTAACTATGGCTACACCTTC
V: TRBV27; J: TRBJ2-5; size: NA; D: NA; CDR3: CASSRTALYQETQYF; DNA: TGTGCCAGCAGTCGGACAGCCCTGTACCAAGAGACCCAGTACTTC
V: TRBV7-2; J: TRBJ1-1; size: NA; D: TRBD1; CDR3: CASSTPMTGRGTEAFF; DNA: TGTGCCAGCAGCACTCCCATGACAGGGCGAGGCACTGAAGCTTTCTTT
V: TRBV4-3; J: TRBJ1-1; size: NA; D: NA; CDR3: CASSQDPDRRPFF; DNA: TGCGCCAGCAGCCAAGATCCCGACAGGAGACCTTTCTTT
V: TRBV7-2; J: TRBJ2-1; size: NA; D: TRBD2; CDR3: CASSPTSGAYNEQFF; DNA: TGTGCCAGCAGCCCGACTAGCGGAGCTTACAATGAGCAGTTCTTC
V: TRBV5-1; J: TRBJ1-2; size: NA; D: NA; CDR3: CASSLVTDYGYTF; DNA: TGCGCCAGCAGCTTGGTCACGGACTATGGCTACACCTTC
V: TRBV5-1; J: TRBJ2-6; size: NA; D: NA; CDR3: CASSLGQLPSGANVLTF; DNA: TGCGCCAGCAGCTTGGGACAGCTACCCTCTGGGGCCAACGTCCTGACTTTC
V: TRBV30; J: TRBJ2-5; size: NA; D: NA; CDR3: CAWSPSQETQYF; DNA: TGTGCCTGGAGTCCCAGCCAAGAGACCCAGTACTTC
V: TRBV29-1; J: TRBJ2-5; size: NA; D: TRBD2; CDR3: CSVGGLAETQYF; DNA: TGCAGCGTCGGTGGACTAGCGGAGACCCAGTACTTC
V: TRBV9; J: TRBJ2-3; size: NA; D: TRBD2; CDR3: CASSVDLAGGGRDTDTQYF; DNA: TGTGCCAGCAGCGTAGACCTAGCGGGGGGCGGTAGGGACACAGATACGCAGTATTTT
V: TRBV11-2; J: TRBJ1-4; size: NA; D: NA; CDR3: CASSLDRGAINEKLFF; DNA: TGTGCCAGCAGCTTAGACCGGGGGGCAATTAATGAAAAACTGTTTTTT
V: TRBV5-1; J: TRBJ2-7; size: NA; D: NA; CDR3: CASSLTGIPSEQYF; DNA: TGCGCCAGCAGCTTGACAGGGATCCCCTCCGAGCAGTACTTC
V: TRBV19; J: TRBJ2-7; size: NA; D: NA; CDR3: CASSIRTGSYEQYF; DNA: TGTGCCAGTAGTATACGTACAGGGTCCTACGAGCAGTACTTC
V: TRBV6-5; J: TRBJ1-5; size: NA; D: NA; CDR3: CASSYGRREPQHF; DNA: TGTGCCAGCAGTTACGGCCGGAGGGAGCCCCAGCATTTT
V: TRBV25-1; J: TRBJ1-2; size: NA; D: NA; CDR3: CASRSQVNNYGYTF; DNA: TGTGCCAGCAGATCGCAGGTTAATAACTATGGCTACACCTTC
V: TRBV9; J: TRBJ2-1; size: NA; D: NA; CDR3: CASSERQGEGLAGDNEQFF; DNA: TGTGCCAGCAGCGAGCGACAGGGGGAAGGTCTAGCGGGGGACAATGAGCAGTTCTTC
V: TRBV5-1; J: TRBJ2-7; size: NA; D: TRBD2; CDR3: CASSSQGRLAGLSYEQYF; DNA: TGCGCCAGCAGCTCCCAAGGCAGACTAGCGGGACTGTCCTACGAGCAGTACTTC
V: TRBV7-2; J: TRBJ2-3; size: NA; D: TRBD2; CDR3: CASSRLAGGNVYTQYF; DNA: TGTGCCAGCAGCAGACTAGCGGGGGGGAACGTATATACGCAGTATTTT
V: TRBV7-3; J: TRBJ2-1; size: NA; D: NA; CDR3: CASSPSPGINEQFF; DNA: TGTGCCAGCAGCCCCTCCCCAGGTATAAATGAGCAGTTCTTC
V: TRBV19; J: TRBJ2-3; size: NA; D: TRBD1; CDR3: CASSMNGQGVSDTQYF; DNA: TGTGCCAGTAGTATGAACGGACAGGGGGTCTCAGATACGCAGTATTTT
V: TRBV19; J: TRBJ2-5; size: NA; D: NA; CDR3: CASSDRVQGETQYF; DNA: TGTGCCAGTAGTGACCGGGTCCAAGGAGAGACCCAGTACTTC
V: TRBV5-6; J: TRBJ1-2; size: NA; D: NA; CDR3: CASSLEGLPAYGYTF; DNA: TGTGCCAGCAGCTTGGAGGGACTCCCCGCCTATGGCTACACCTTC
V: TRBV7-2; J: TRBJ2-1; size: NA; D: TRBD2; CDR3: CASRVGGGLGDEQFF; DNA: TGTGCCAGCAGAGTCGGGGGGGGGCTAGGCGATGAGCAGTTCTTC